A selection of T cell receptor beta chains follows, all from one sample in a study of blood T cell repertoires in COVID-19. Using immunoSEQ multiplex PCR, the repertoire was profiled, and TCRdb retains in-frame clones only, with some absent. The sample contains approximately 210,000 clones, roughly 80% of which appear only once. Sequencing was carried out using peripheral blood. Receptors were obtained from a human donor in a cohort sampled during active COVID-19. The CDR3 runs from the conserved cysteine through the conserved F or W.

v_gene,CDR3aa
TRBV6-2/TRBV6-3,CASSYSRSSYEQYF
TRBV5-4,CASSSVGGSSYNSPLHF
TRBV10-1,CASSESKGENTEAFF
TRBV18,CASSTGPPGNTIYF
TRBV9,CASSVMPVGDRGLAGASYNEQFF
TRBV10-3,CAISDEGIGLVYTEAFF
TRBV2,CASTTGGVNTEAFF
TRBV9,CASSVASWGLSTGELFF
TRBV28,CASSLPGRYGGDIYNEQFF
TRBV30,CAWSALGSYEQYF
TRBV27,CASTSAGRATGELFF
TRBV12-3/TRBV12-4,CASSQNSVEQYF
TRBV10-3,CAISEGGRGSGNTIYF
TRBV27,CASRGRERSPLHF
TRBV19,CASRHPGLAFNEQFF
TRBV27,CASSPRDRGRLSGNTIYF
TRBV5-1,CASSLAPTGELGYTF
TRBV19,CASSPGQGQPQHF
TRBV2,CASSERGLSDRVDGYTF
TRBV5-4,CASSGTVQSSYEQYF
TRBV6-5,CASSYRRGGDEQYF
TRBV28,CASRGLGRRLLINEQFF
TRBV30,CAWRFPGQGREKLFF
TRBV6-2/TRBV6-3,CASSYVSSGIETQYF
TRBV28,CVSGKPNEKLFF
TRBV7-8,CASSNTMNTEAFF
TRBV7-2,CASSLRALRDRGTEAFF
TRBV4-1,CASSLTGAISYEQYF
TRBV6-6,CASSYAEDSGRTQYF
TRBV7-9,CASSLTGVTVHEQYF
TRBV21-1,CASRKAGTSASSYEQYF
TRBV6-4,CASREPLGQVMNTEAFF
TRBV24-1,CATSEGGLAGGNEQFF
TRBV7-9,CASSYGSGALEAFF
TRBV4-1,CASSQEEEREGLIYEQYF
TRBV29-1,CSVEGGGLNEQFF
TRBV9,CASSVTGPGNTIYF
TRBV14,CASSQTLSGYEQYF
TRBV9,CASSVATSSGSTDTQYF
TRBV30,CAWRWGHAYEQYF
TRBV27,CASRWTPTDTQYF
TRBV29-1,CSVESAGGYEQYF
TRBV5-1,CASSLVGGATYEQYF
TRBV10-3,CAISPTGESNQPQHF
TRBV2,CASSEPTGIYGYTF
TRBV28,CASSFRVSWLFF
TRBV7-2,CASSLTVHTQYF
TRBV5-4,CASGTGAGANVLTF
TRBV4-1,CASSQRLAGGPSEETQYF
TRBV6-2/TRBV6-3,CASSQRTGGAEQYF
TRBV21-1,CASSKRGLCPYEQYF
TRBV7-9,CASSSDRGNTEAFF
TRBV14,CASSLSGSSYEQYF
TRBV5-1,CASSPGQRGTEAFF
TRBV28,CASSSSGTGGDQPQHF
TRBV6-5,CASRGTGQTYEQYF
TRBV20-1,CSPRGQEQFF